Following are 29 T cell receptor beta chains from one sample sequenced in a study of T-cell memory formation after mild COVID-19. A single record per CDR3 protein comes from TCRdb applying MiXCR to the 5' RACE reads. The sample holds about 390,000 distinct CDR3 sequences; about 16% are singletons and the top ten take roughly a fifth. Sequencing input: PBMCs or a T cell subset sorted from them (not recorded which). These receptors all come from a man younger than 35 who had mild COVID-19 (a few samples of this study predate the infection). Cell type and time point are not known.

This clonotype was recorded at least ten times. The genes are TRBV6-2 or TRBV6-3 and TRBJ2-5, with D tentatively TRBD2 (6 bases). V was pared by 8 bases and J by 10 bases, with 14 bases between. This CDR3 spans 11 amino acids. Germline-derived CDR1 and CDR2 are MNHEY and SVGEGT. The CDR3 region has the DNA TGTGCCAGCCAAAGATGGGAGGTCCAGTACTTC. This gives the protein CASQRWEVQYF.

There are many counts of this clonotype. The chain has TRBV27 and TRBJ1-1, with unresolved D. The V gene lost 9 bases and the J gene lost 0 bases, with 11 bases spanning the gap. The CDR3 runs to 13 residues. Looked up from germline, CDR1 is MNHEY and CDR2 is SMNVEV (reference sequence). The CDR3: CASRDDVNTEAFF. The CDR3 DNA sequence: TGTGCCAGTCGGGATGATGTGAACACTGAAGCTTTCTTT.

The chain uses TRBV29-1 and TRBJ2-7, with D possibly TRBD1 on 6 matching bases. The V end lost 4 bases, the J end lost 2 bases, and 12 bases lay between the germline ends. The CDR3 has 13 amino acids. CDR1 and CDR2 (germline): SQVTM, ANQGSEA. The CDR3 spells CSVARTVTYEQYF. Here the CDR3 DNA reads TGCAGCGTTGCCCGGACAGTAACCTACGAGCAGTACTTC.

DNA for the CDR3: TGTGCCAGCAGTTTGGGGTACGGGACCCAGTACTTC. It encodes CASSLGYGTQYF. The J gene is TRBJ2-5, the V gene TRBV28; D is ambiguous. The CDR3 totals 12 residues. The V end was cut by 3 bases, the J end by 7 bases, with 9 bases between. Germline V gene lookup returns CDR1 MDHEN and CDR2 SYDVKM.

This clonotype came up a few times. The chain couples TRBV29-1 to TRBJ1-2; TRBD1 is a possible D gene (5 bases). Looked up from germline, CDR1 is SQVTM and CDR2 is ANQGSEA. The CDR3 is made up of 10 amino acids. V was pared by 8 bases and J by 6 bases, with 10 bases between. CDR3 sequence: CSSRGDGYTF. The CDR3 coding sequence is TGCAGCTCCCGGGGGGATGGCTACACCTTC.

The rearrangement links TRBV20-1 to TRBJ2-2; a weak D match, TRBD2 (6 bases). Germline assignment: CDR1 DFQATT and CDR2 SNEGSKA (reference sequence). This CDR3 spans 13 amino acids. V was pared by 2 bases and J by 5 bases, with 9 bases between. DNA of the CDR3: TGCAGTGCTAGACACGGGACTACCGGGGAGCTGTTTTTT. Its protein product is CSARHGTTGELFF.

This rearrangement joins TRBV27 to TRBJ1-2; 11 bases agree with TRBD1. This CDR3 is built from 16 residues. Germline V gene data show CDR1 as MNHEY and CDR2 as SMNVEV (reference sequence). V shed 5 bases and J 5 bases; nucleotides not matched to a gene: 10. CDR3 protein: CASSHEGTGGRYGYTF. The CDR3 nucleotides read TGTGCCAGCAGTCACGAAGGGACAGGGGGTCGGTATGGCTACACCTTC.

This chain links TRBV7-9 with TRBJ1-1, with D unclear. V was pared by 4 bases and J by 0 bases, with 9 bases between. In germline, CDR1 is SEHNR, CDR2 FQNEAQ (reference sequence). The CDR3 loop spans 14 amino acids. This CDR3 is CASSWTEVNTEAFF. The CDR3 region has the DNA TGTGCCAGCAGCTGGACCGAGGTGAACACTGAAGCTTTCTTT.

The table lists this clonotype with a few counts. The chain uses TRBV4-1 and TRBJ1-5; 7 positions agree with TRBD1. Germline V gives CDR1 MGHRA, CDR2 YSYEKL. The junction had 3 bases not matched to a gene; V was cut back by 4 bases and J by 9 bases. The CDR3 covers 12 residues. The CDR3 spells CASSPHRGPQHF. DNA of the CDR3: TGCGCCAGCAGCCCCCACAGGGGGCCCCAGCATTTT.

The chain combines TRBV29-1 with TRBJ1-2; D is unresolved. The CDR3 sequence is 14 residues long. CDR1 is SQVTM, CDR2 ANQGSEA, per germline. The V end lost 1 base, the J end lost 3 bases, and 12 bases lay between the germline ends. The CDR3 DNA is TGCAGCGTTGAAGTGAACAGCGCTTACTATGGCTACACCTTC. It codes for CSVEVNSAYYGYTF.

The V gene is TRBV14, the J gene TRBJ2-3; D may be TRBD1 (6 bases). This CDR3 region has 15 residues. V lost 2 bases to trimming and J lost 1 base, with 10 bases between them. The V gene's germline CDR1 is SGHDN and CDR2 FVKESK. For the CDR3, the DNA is TGTGCCAGCAGCCAATTCAGGGGACGCACAGATACGCAGTATTTT. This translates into CASSQFRGRTDTQYF.

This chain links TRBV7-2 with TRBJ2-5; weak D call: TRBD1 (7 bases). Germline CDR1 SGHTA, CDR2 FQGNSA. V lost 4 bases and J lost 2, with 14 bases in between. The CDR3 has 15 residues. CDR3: CASSSRRGRQETQYF. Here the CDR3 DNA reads TGTGCCAGCAGCTCCAGGAGGGGGCGTCAAGAGACCCAGTACTTC.

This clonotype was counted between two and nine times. Here the CDR3 reads CAISGANLNTEAFF. The CDR3 DNA sequence: TGTGCCATCAGTGGGGCCAATCTGAACACTGAAGCTTTCTTT. The V and J genes are TRBV10-3 and TRBJ1-1; D not resolved. Germline V gene lookup returns CDR1 ENHRY and CDR2 SYGVKD. This CDR3 has 14 amino acids. V lost 4 bases, J lost 0 bases, and 9 bases lay in between.

The CDR3 here is CASSAWTGGAYGYTF. CDR3 nucleotides: TGTGCCAGCAGCGCCTGGACAGGGGGCGCGTATGGCTACACCTTC. V usage is TRBV7-2 and J usage is TRBJ1-2, with 11 nucleotides matching TRBD1. CDR3 length equals 15 residues. Per germline, CDR1 SGHTA and CDR2 FQGNSA. J gave up 5 bases and V 5 bases, and 7 bases lay outside the gene matches.

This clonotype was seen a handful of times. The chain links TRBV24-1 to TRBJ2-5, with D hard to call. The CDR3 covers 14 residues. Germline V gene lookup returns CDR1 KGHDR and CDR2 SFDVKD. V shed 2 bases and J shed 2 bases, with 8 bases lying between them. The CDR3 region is CATSDSTLQETQYF. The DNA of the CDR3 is TGTGCCACCAGTGATTCCACGTTGCAAGAGACCCAGTACTTC.

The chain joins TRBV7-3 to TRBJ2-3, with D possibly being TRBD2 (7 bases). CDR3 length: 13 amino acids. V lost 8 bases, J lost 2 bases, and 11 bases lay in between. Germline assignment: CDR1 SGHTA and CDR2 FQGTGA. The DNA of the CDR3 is TGTGCCAGCGGGGGGGGACACACAGATACGCAGTATTTT. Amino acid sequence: CASGGGHTDTQYF.

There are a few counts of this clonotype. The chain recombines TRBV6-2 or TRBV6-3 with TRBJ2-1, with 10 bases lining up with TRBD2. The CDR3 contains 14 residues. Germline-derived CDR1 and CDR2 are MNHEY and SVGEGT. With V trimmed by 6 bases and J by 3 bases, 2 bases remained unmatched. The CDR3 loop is CASSGTSDYNEQFF. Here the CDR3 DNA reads TGTGCCAGCAGCGGGACTAGCGACTACAATGAGCAGTTCTTC.

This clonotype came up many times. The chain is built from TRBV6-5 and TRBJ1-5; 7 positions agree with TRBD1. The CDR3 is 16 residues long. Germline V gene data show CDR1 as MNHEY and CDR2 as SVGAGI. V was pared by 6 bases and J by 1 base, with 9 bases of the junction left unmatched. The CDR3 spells CASSQNRGGSNQPQHF. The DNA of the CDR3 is TGTGCCAGCAGCCAGAACAGGGGAGGGAGCAATCAGCCCCAGCATTTT.

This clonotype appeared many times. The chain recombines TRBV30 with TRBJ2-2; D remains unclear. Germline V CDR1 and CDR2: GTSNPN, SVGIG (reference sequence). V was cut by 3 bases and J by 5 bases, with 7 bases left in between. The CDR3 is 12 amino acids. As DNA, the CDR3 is TGTGCCTGGAGCACTCCAACCGGGGAGCTGTTTTTT. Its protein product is CAWSTPTGELFF.

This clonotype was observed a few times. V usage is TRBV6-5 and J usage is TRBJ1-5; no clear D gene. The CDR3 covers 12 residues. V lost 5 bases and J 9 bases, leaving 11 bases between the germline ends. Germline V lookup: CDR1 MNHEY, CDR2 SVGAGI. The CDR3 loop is CASSGIMGPQHF. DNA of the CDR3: TGTGCCAGCAGTGGGATCATGGGGCCCCAGCATTTT.

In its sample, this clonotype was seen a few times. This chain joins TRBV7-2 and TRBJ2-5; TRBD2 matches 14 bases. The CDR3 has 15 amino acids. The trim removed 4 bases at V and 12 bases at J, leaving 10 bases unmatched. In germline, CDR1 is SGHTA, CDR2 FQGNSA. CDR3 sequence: CASSSPGLAGATKYF. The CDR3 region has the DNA TGTGCCAGCAGCTCTCCGGGACTAGCGGGGGCTACGAAGTACTTC.

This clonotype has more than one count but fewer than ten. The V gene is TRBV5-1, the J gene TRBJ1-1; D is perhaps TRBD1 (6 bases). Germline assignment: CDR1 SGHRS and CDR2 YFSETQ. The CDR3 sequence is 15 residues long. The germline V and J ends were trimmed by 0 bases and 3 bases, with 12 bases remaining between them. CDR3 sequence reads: CASSLGGGRDTEAFF. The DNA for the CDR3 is TGCGCCAGCAGCTTGGGAGGGGGGCGCGACACTGAAGCTTTCTTT.

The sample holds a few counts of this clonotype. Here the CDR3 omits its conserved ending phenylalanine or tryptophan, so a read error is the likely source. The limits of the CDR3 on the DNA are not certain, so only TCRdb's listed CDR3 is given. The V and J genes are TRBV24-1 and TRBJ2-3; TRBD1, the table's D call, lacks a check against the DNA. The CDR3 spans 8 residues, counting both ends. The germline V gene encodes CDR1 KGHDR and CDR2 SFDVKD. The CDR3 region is CATGGPAQ.

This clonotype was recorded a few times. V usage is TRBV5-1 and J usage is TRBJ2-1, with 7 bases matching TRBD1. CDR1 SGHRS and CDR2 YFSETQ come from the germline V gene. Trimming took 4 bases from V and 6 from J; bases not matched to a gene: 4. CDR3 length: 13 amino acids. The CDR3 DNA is TGCGCCAGCAGCCCGACAGGGATCAATGAGCAGTTCTTC. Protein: CASSPTGINEQFF.

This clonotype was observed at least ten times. CDR3 coding DNA: TGTGCCAGCAGTTTAATCGGGGGTCGGGCAGATACGCAGTATTTT. This codes for CASSLIGGRADTQYF. V usage is TRBV12-3 or TRBV12-4 and J usage is TRBJ2-3, with D perhaps matching TRBD2 (6 bases). V lost 2 bases and J lost 4, with 13 bases in between. CDR3 size: 15 residues.

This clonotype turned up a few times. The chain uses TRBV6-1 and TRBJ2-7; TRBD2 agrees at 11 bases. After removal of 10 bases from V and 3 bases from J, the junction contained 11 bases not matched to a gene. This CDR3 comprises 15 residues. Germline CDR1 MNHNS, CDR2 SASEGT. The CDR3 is CANPTSGEMIYEQYV. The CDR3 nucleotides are TGTGCCAACCCGACTAGCGGGGAGATGATCTACGAGCAGTACGTC.

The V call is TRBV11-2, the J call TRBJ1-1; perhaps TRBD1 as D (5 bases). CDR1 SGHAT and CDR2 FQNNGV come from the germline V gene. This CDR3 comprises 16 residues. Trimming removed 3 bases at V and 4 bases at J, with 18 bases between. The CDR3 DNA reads TGTGCCAGCAGCTTTATTGCCAGGTTGGGGGGCACTGAAGCTTTCTTT. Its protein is CASSFIARLGGTEAFF.

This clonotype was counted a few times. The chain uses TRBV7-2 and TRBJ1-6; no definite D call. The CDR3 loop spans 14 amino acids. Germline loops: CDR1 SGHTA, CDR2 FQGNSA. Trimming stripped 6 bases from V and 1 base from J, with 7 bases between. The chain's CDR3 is CASREESYNSPLHF. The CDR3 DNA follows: TGTGCCAGCAGGGAGGAGTCCTATAATTCACCCCTCCACTTT.

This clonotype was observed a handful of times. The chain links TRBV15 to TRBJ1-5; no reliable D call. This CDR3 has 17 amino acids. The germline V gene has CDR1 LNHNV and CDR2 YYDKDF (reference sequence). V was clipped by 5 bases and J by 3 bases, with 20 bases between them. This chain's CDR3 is CATSRGTSPENNQPQHF. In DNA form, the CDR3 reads TGTGCCACCAGCCGCGGCACTAGTCCAGAGAACAATCAGCCCCAGCATTTT.